The 7 T cell receptor beta chains in this list originate from one sample, sequenced in a study of blood T cells in healthy people across ages. The use of a sample-barcoded 5' primer and a J-beta primer mix characterized a second PCR of roughly 6 to 11 cycles. One entry per CDR3 protein results from TCRdb running MiXCR on the 5' RACE reads. The sample records 1.5 million or so distinct CDR3 sequences, roughly 43% being singletons. The specimen was blood. The receptors shown here come from a woman younger than 35 in good health.

In the case of this clonotype: At one of its ends the junction is not consistent with the germline gene, which may arise from a read error. V is TRBV6-5 and J is TRBJ2-4; D not resolved. The CDR3 has 12 residues. From germline, CDR1 is MNHEY and CDR2 SVGAGI. CDR3 amino acids: CASRSQSYEQHF. In DNA, the CDR3 is TGTGCCAGCAGGTCACAGAGCTACGAGCAGCACTTC.

The rearrangement links TRBV7-2 to TRBJ2-5, with 10 bases identical to TRBD2. The V gene end was trimmed by 3 bases and the J gene end by 0 bases; junction bases not matched to a gene: 7. CDR1 and CDR2 from the germline V gene are SGHTA and FQGNSA. The CDR3 spans 17 residues. This CDR3 reads CASSLGRTSGNQETQYF. The CDR3 DNA reads TGTGCCAGCAGCTTGGGGCGGACTAGCGGAAACCAAGAGACCCAGTACTTC.

The chain employs TRBV4-3 and TRBJ2-5, with TRBD2 matching 13 bases. Germline V gives CDR1 LGHNA, CDR2 YSLEER. The CDR3 is 17 amino acids. Unmatched junction bases numbered 10, after V lost 4 bases and J lost 5 bases. CDR3 residues: CASSLTGTSGMGETQYF. CDR3 nucleotide sequence: TGCGCCAGCAGCCTTACCGGGACTAGCGGGATGGGTGAGACCCAGTACTTC.

Details on this clonotype: One end of the junction does not line up with germline, which may come from a read error. The chain has TRBV29-1 and TRBJ2-3; 10 bases map to TRBD1. In germline, CDR1 is SQVTM, CDR2 ANQGSEA. This CDR3 region has 16 residues. Here the CDR3 DNA reads TGCAGCGTTGAAGATCCCCGGGACAGGGGCACAGAGACGCAGTATTTT. Translating it yields CSVEDPRDRGTETQYF.

This clonotype was counted a few times. V is TRBV12-3 or TRBV12-4 and J is TRBJ1-5, with a tentative D call TRBD1 (5 bases). This CDR3 comprises 15 residues. Trimming removed 6 bases at V and 0 bases at J, with 12 bases between. The CDR3 is CASRGGVYSNQPQHF. In DNA, the CDR3 is TGTGCCAGCAGGGGAGGGGTGTATAGCAATCAGCCCCAGCATTTT.

The chain has TRBV3-1 and TRBJ1-2; D is unresolved. The germline CDR1 and CDR2 sequences are LGHDT and YNNKEL (reference sequence). CDR3 length: 12 residues. V lost 7 bases, J lost 0 bases, and 6 bases lay in between. The DNA for the CDR3 is TGTGCCAGCAAAGGTACTAACTATGGCTACACCTTC. It encodes CASKGTNYGYTF. The variable domain in full, completed from reference TRBV3-1 and TRBJ1-2, reads DTAVSQTPKYLVTQMGNDKSIKCEQNLGHDTMYWYKQDSKKFLKIMFSYNNKELIINETVPNRFSPKSPDKAHLNLHINSLELGDSAVYFCASKGTNYGYTFGSGTRLTVV.

Here the CDR3 DNA reads TGCAGTGCTCCCGGGACCCTCTCATACGAGCAGTACTTC. This translates into CSAPGTLSYEQYF. J is TRBJ2-7 and V is TRBV20-1; D assignment may be TRBD1 or TRBD2 (5 bases each). There are 13 residues in the CDR3. Trimming cost V 5 bases and J 4 bases, with 15 bases left between them. Germline CDR1 DFQATT, CDR2 SNEGSKA (reference sequence).